This TCR beta chain stems from a study of breast tumors, draining lymph nodes, adjacent tissues. Study-level points and caveats: Tumor repertoires ranked between lymph nodes and nontumor tissue in diversity, with V and J gene preferences. Compared with basal-like, luminal-like tumors shared significantly more repertoire with nontumor tissue.

One entry per CDR3 protein results from TCRdb running MiXCR on the multiplex PCR reads. The data hold about 230,000 distinct CDR3 sequences, with 32% observed a single time. As to this clonotype: What it binds is unknown.

Breast cancer patients provided tissue from their axillary draining lymph nodes. CDR1 DFQATT and CDR2 SNEGSKA come from the germline V gene (reference sequence). Trimming shortened V by 4 bases and J by 17 bases, and 23 bases separated the two germline ends. This CDR3 spans 13 amino acids. The source of this sequence is a female donor with breast cancer. Some clones in this sample may be carry-over from other donors' samples. The rearrangement joins TRBV20-1 to TRBJ1-4, with D tentatively TRBD1 (6 bases). The sample was axillary lymph node tissue. The CDR3 region has the DNA TGCAGTGCTAAAAGACAGGAGCCTGAAACACTATTTTTT. Translating gives CSAKRQEPETLFF.